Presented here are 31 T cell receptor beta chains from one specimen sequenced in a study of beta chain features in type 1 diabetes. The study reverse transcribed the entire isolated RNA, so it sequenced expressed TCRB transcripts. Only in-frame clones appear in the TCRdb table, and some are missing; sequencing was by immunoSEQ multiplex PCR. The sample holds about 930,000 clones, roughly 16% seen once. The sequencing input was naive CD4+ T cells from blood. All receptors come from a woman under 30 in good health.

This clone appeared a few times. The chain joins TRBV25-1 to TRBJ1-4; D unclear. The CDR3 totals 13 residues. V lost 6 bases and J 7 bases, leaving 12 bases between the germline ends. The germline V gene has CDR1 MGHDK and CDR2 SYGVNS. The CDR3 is CASSPPRGEKLFF. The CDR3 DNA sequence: TGTGCCAGCAGCCCCCCCCGAGGTGAAAAACTGTTTTTT.

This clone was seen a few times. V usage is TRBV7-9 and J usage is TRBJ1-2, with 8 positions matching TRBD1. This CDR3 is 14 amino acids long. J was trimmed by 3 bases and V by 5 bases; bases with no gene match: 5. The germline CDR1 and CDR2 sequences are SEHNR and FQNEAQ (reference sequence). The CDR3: CASSPGQGDYGYTF. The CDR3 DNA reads TGTGCCAGCAGCCCCGGACAGGGAGACTATGGCTACACCTTC. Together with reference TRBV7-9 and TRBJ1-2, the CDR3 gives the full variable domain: DTGVSQNPRHKITKRGQNVTFRCDPISEHNRLYWYRQTLGQGPEFLTYFQNEAQLEKSRLLSDRFSAERPKGSFSTLEIQRTEQGDSAMYLCASSPGQGDYGYTFGSGTRLTVV.

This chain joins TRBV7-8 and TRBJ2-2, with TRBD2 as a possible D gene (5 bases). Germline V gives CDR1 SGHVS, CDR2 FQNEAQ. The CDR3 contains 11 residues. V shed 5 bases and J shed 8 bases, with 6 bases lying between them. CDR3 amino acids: CASSPGGELFF. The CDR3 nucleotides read TGTGCCAGCAGCCCGGGGGGGGAGCTGTTTTTT.

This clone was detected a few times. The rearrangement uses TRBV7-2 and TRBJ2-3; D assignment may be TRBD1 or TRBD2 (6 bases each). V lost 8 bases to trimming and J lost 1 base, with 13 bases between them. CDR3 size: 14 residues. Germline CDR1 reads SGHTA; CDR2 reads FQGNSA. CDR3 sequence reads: CASRGRYGTDTQYF. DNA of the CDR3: TGTGCCAGCCGGGGGCGGTATGGCACAGATACGCAGTATTTT.

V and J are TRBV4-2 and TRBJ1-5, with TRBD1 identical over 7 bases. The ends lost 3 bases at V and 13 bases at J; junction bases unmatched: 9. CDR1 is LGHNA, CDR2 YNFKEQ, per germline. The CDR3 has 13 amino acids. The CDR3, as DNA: TGTGCCAGCAGCCAGGACCGGGACAGTTTACAGCATTTT. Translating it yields CASSQDRDSLQHF.

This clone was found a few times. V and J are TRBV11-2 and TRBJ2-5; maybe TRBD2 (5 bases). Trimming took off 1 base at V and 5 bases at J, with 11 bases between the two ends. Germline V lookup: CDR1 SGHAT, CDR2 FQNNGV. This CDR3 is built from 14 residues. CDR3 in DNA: TGTGCCAGCAGCTTAGTCCGGGGAACGGAGACCCAGTACTTC. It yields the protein CASSLVRGTETQYF.

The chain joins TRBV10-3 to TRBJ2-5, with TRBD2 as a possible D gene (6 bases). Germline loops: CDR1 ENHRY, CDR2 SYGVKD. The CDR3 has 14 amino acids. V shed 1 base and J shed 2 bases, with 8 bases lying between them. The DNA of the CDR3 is TGTGCCATCAGTGAGTGGGGAGGACAAGAGACCCAGTACTTC. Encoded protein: CAISEWGGQETQYF.

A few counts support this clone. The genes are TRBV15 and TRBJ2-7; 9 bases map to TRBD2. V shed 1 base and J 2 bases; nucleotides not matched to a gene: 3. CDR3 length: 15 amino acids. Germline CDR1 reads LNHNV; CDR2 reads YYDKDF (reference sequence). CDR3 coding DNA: TGTGCCACCAGCAGAGTCAGCGGGGGGACCTACGAGCAGTACTTC. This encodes CATSRVSGGTYEQYF.

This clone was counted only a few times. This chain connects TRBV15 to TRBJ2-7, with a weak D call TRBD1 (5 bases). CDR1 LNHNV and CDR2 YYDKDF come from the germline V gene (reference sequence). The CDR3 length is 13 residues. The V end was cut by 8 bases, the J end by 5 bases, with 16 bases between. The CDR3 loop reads CATAQGPRDEQYF. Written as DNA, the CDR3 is TGTGCCACCGCCCAGGGCCCTCGAGACGAGCAGTACTTC.

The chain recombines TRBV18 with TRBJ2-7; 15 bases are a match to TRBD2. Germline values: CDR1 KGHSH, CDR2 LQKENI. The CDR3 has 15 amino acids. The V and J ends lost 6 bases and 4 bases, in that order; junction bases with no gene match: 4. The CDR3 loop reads CASSLGLAGGYEQYF. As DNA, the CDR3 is TGTGCCAGCTCGCTGGGACTAGCGGGGGGATACGAGCAGTACTTC.

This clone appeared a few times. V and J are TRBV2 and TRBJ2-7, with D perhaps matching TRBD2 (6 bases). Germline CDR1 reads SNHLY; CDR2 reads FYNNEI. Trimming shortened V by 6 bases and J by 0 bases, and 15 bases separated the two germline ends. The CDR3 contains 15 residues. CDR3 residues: CASREGRSNSYEQYF. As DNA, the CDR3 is TGTGCCAGCAGGGAGGGCCGCTCCAACTCCTACGAGCAGTACTTC.

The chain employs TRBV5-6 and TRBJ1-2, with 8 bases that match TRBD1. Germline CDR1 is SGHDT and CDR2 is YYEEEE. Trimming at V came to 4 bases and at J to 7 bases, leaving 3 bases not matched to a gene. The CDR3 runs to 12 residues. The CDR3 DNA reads TGTGCCAGCAGCCCAGGACAGGGTGGCTACACCTTC. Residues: CASSPGQGGYTF.

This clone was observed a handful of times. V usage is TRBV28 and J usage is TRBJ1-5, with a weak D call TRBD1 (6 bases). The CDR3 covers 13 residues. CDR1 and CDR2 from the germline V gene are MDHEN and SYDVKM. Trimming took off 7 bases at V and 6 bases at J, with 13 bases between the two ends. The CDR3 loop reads CASNDAGAQPQHF. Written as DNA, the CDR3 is TGTGCCAGCAACGATGCAGGGGCTCAGCCCCAGCATTTT.

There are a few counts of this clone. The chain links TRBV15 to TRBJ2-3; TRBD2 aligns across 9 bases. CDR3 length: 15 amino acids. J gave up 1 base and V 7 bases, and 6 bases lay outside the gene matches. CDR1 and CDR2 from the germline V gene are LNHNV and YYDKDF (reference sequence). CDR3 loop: CATNARTSGTDTQYF. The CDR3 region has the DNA TGTGCCACCAACGCCCGGACTAGCGGCACAGATACGCAGTATTTT.

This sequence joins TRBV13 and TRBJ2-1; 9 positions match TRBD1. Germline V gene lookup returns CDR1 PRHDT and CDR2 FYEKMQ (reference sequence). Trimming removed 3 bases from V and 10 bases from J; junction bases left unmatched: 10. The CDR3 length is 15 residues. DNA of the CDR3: TGTGCCAGCAGCTTTACCGGGACAGGGTTACGGGAGCAGTTCTTC. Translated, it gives CASSFTGTGLREQFF.

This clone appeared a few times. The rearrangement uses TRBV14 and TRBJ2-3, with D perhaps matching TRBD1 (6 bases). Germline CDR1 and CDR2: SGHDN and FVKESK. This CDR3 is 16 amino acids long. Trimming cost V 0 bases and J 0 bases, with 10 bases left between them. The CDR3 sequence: CASSQDYRVSTDTQYF. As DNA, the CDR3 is TGTGCCAGCAGCCAAGATTACAGGGTCAGCACAGATACGCAGTATTTT.

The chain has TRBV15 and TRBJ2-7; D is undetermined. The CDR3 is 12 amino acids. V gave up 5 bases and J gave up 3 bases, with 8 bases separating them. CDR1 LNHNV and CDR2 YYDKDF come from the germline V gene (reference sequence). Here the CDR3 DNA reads TGTGCCACCAGCCCCGTGGGCTACGAGCAGTACTTC. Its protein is CATSPVGYEQYF.

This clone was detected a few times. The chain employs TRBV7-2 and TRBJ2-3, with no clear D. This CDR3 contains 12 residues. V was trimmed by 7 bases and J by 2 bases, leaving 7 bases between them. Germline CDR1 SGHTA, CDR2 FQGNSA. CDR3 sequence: CASTWITDTQYF. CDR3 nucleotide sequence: TGTGCCAGCACGTGGATCACAGATACGCAGTATTTT.

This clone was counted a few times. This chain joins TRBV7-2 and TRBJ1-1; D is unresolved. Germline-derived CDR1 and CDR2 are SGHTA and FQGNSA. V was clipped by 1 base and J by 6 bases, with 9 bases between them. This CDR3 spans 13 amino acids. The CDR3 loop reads CASSLDTWAEAFF. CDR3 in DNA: TGTGCCAGCAGCTTAGATACGTGGGCTGAAGCTTTCTTT.

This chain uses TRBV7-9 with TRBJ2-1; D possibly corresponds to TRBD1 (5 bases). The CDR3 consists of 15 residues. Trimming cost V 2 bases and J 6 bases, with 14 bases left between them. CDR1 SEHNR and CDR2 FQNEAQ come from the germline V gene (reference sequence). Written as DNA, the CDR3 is TGTGCCAGCAGCTTAATGGGTACAAGGGGCAATGAGCAGTTCTTC. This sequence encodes CASSLMGTRGNEQFF.

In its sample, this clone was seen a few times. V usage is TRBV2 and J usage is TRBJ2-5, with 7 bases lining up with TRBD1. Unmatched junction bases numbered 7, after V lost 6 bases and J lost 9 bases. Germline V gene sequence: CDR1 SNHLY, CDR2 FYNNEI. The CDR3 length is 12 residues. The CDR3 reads CASRGQSVSQYF. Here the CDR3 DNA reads TGTGCCAGCAGGGGACAGTCAGTGTCCCAGTACTTC.

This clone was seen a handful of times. The CDR3: CTSSQDIPAGEDTGELFF. The CDR3 DNA reads as TGCACCAGCAGCCAAGATATTCCAGCGGGAGAAGACACCGGGGAGCTGTTTTTT. The V and J genes are TRBV1 and TRBJ2-2; the table gives TRBD2 as D, unverified against the DNA. TRBV1 is a pseudogene segment. The CDR3 consists of 18 residues.

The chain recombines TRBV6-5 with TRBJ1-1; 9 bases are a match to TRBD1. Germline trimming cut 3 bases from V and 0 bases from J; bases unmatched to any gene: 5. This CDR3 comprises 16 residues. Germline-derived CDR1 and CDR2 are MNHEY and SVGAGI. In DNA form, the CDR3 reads TGTGCCAGCAGTTATACAGGGGGCCGCATGAACACTGAAGCTTTCTTT. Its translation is CASSYTGGRMNTEAFF.

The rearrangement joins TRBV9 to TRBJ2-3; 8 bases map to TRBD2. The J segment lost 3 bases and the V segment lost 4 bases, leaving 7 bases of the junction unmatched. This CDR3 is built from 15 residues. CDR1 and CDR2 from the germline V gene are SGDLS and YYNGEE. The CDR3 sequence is CASSISGTLTDTQYF. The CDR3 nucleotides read TGTGCCAGCAGCATTAGCGGGACTCTGACAGATACGCAGTATTTT.

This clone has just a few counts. The CDR3 DNA sequence: TGTGCCAGCTCACTATCTAGCGGGATCAACACCGGGGAGCTGTTTTTT. As protein: CASSLSSGINTGELFF. The genes are TRBV18 and TRBJ2-2, with TRBD2 identical over 9 bases. The CDR3 is 16 residues long. V dropped 4 bases and J dropped 2; count of bases not matched to a gene: 5. Germline V gene data show CDR1 as KGHSH and CDR2 as LQKENI.

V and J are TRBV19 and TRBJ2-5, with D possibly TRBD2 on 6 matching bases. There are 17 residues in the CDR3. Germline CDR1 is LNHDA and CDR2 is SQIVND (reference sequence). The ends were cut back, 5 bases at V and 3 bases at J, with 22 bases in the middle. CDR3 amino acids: CASSSIYRGGGKETQYF. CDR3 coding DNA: TGTGCCAGTAGTTCGATATATAGGGGAGGAGGAAAAGAGACCCAGTACTTC.

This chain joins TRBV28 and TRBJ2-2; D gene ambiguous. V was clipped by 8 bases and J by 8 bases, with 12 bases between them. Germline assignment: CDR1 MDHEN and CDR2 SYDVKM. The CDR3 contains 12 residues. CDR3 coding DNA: TGTGCCAGCGGTTCGGTTCCGGGGGAGCTGTTTTTT. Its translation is CASGSVPGELFF.

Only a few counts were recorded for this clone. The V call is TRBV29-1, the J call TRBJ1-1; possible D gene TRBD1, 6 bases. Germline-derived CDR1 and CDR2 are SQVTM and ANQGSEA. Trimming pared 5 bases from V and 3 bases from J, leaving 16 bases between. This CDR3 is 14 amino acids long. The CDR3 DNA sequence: TGCAGCGTTACCCGACAGGTTCGGGACACTGAAGCTTTCTTT. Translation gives CSVTRQVRDTEAFF.

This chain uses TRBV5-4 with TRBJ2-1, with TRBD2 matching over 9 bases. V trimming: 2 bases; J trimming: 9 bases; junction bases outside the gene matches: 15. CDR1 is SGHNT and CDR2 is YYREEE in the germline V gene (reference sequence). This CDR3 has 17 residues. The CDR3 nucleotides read TGTGCCAGCAGCTTAGTAATGGGTAGCGGGAGTGCGGGTGAGCAGTTCTTC. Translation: CASSLVMGSGSAGEQFF.

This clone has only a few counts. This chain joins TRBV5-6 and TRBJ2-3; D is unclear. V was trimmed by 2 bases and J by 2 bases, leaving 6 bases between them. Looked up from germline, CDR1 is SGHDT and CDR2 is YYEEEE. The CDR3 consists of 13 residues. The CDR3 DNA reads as TGTGCCAGCAGCTTTTCCGCCACAGATACGCAGTATTTT. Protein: CASSFSATDTQYF.

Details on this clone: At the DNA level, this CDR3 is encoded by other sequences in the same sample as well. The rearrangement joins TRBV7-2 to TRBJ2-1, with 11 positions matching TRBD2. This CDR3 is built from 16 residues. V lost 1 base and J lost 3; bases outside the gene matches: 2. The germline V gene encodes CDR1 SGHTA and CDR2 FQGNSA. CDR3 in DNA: TGTGCCAGCAGCTTAGGCGGGACTAGCGGCTACAATGAGCAGTTCTTC. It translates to CASSLGGTSGYNEQFF.